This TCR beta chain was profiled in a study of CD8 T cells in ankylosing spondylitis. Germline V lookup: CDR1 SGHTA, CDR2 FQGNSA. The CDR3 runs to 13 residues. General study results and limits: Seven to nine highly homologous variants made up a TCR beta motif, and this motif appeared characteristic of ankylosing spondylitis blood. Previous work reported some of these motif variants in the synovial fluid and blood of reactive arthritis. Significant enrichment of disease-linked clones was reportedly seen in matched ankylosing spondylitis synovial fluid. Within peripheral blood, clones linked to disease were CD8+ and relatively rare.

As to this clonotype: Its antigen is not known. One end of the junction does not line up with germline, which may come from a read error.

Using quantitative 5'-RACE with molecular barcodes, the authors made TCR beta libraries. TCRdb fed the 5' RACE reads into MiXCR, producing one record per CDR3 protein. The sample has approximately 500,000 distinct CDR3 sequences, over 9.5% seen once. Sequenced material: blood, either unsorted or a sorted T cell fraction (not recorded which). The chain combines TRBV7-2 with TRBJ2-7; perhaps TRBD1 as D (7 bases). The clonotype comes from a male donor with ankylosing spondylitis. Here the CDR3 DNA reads TGTGCCAGCAGCCGAAACCGGGGACAGTTAGCGGACTTC. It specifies CASSRNRGQLADF.